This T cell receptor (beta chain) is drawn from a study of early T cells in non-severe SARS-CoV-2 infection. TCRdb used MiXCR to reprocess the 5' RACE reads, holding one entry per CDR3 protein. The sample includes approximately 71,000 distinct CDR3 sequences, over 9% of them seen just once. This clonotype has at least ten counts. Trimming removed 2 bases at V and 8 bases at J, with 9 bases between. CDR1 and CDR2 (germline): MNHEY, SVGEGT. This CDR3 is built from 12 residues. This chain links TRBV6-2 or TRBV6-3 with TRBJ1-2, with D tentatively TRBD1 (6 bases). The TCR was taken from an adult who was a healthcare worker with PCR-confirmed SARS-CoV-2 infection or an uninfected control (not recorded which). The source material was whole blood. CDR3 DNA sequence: TGTGCCAGCAGTTACGGACAGCGAGGCTACACCTTC. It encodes CASSYGQRGYTF.